These 14 T cell receptor beta chains were all obtained from the same sample, sequenced in a study of CD8+CD57+ T cells in acquired aplastic anemia. Using genomic DNA as the template, TCR beta VDJ and CDR3 profiling was carried out. TCRdb ran MiXCR on the reads and lists one entry per CDR3 protein. The sample contains under 350,000 distinct CDR3 sequences, approximately 56% of which appear only once. The sample consisted of sorted CD4+, CD8+, or CD8+CD57+ T cells (not recorded which) from PBMCs. These TCRs come from a human donor with severe aplastic anemia or a healthy control (not recorded which).

The rearrangement links TRBV9 to TRBJ2-7; perhaps TRBD2 as D (6 bases). Between the trimmed V and J ends, which lost 4 bases and 6 bases, there was a span of 17 bases. This CDR3 is built from 14 residues. In germline, CDR1 is SGDLS, CDR2 YYNGEE. CDR3 bases: TGTGCCAGCAGCACCCAATCCGCCGGGGGCGAGCAGTACTTC. Amino acids: CASSTQSAGGEQYF.

As regards this clonotype: This may come from a read error, since a much larger clone is one base off. This chain joins TRBV3-1 and TRBJ2-3, with 9 bases aligning to TRBD2. The V gene's germline CDR1 is LGHDT and CDR2 YNNKEL (reference sequence). The CDR3 loop spans 17 amino acids. The CDR3 nucleotides are TGTGCCCGCAGCCAAGCGGGAAAGCGGGGGGGCACAGATACGCAGTATTTT. This encodes CARSQAGKRGGTDTQYF.

Regarding this clonotype: A much larger clonotype is one base distant, so this may be a read error. V is TRBV28 and J is TRBJ1-2; TRBD1 agrees at 9 bases. Germline CDR1 is MDHEN and CDR2 is SYDVKM. V shed 8 bases and J 3 bases; nucleotides not matched to a gene: 7. The CDR3 runs 14 residues. The DNA for the CDR3 is TGTGCCAGCGGCAGACAGGGGGTTGACTATGGCTACACCTTC. Translated: CASGRQGVDYGYTF.

The rearrangement joins TRBV7-9 to TRBJ2-1; D ambiguous. This CDR3 has 14 amino acids. Germline V lookup: CDR1 SEHNR, CDR2 FQNEAQ (reference sequence). V was cut by 1 base and J by 10 bases, with 14 bases left in between. In DNA, the CDR3 is TGTGCCAGCAGCTTAGTTGAGGACCACGGGGAGCAGTTCTTC. It translates to CASSLVEDHGEQFF. Combining the CDR3 with reference TRBV7-9 and TRBJ2-1 gives the whole variable domain DTGVSQNPRHKITKRGQNVTFRCDPISEHNRLYWYRQTLGQGPEFLTYFQNEAQLEKSRLLSDRFSAERPKGSFSTLEIQRTEQGDSAMYLCASSLVEDHGEQFFGPGTRLTVL.

A few counts support this clonotype. One base away lies a much larger clone, so this may be a sequencing read error. The chain carries TRBV4-3 and TRBJ2-6; 7 positions match TRBD2. Germline V gene data show CDR1 as LGHNA and CDR2 as YSLEER. The CDR3 totals 16 residues. The CDR3 bases are TGCGCCAGCAGCCAAGGCAGCGGGTGGGGGGGCAACGTCCTGACTTTC. It yields the protein CASSQGSGWGGNVLTF.

This clonotype appeared many times. V and J are TRBV4-3 and TRBJ1-6, with D hard to call. CDR1 is LGHNA and CDR2 is YSLEER in the germline V gene. Trimming left V 1 base short and J 8 bases short, with 12 bases between. The CDR3 extends over 15 amino acids. The CDR3 DNA is TGCGCCAGCAGCCAAGCCGGAGGTAGGGATTCACCCCTCCACTTT. This gives the protein CASSQAGGRDSPLHF.

There are many counts of this clonotype. The J gene is TRBJ2-5, the V gene TRBV2; unclear D gene. Trimming left V 2 bases short and J 5 bases short, with 6 bases between. In germline, CDR1 is SNHLY, CDR2 FYNNEI. The CDR3 extends over 12 amino acids. As DNA, the CDR3 is TGTGCCAGCAGTGAAACTTCTGAGACCCAGTACTTC. Encoded protein: CASSETSETQYF.

This clonotype was recorded at least ten times. The chain links TRBV10-3 to TRBJ2-7, with 14 bases identical to TRBD2. The germline CDR1 and CDR2 sequences are ENHRY and SYGVKD. The CDR3 contains 15 residues. V lost 4 bases, J lost 5 bases, and 4 bases stayed unmatched. The CDR3: CAISAGLAGVNEQYF. CDR3 bases: TGTGCCATCAGTGCGGGACTAGCGGGGGTGAACGAGCAGTACTTC.

The chain is built from TRBV7-2 and TRBJ2-1, with D unresolved. This CDR3 has 11 amino acids. Trimming left V 5 bases short and J 7 bases short, with 6 bases between. CDR1 and CDR2 (germline): SGHTA, FQGNSA. CDR3 protein: CASSTINEQFF. The CDR3 DNA sequence: TGTGCCAGCAGCACCATAAATGAGCAGTTCTTC. Variable domain in full (rest from reference TRBV7-2 and TRBJ2-1): GAGVSQSPSNKVTEKGKDVELRCDPISGHTALYWYRQSLGQGLEFLIYFQGNSAPDKSGLPSDRFSAERTGGSVSTLTIQRTQQEDSAVYLCASSTINEQFFGPGTRLTVL.

This clonotype was observed a handful of times. This rearrangement joins TRBV15 to TRBJ2-5; D tentatively reads TRBD1 or TRBD2 (5 bases each). The CDR3 has 13 residues. Per germline, CDR1 LNHNV and CDR2 YYDKDF (reference sequence). Trimming cost V 7 bases and J 5 bases, with 14 bases left between them. The CDR3 here is CATTRGGVETQYF. CDR3 DNA sequence: TGTGCCACCACACGGGGCGGTGTGGAGACCCAGTACTTC.

The rearrangement uses TRBV5-1 and TRBJ2-7; D might be TRBD2 (5 bases). Trimming removed 3 bases at V and 5 bases at J, with 21 bases between. CDR3 size: 16 residues. Looked up from germline, CDR1 is SGHRS and CDR2 is YFSETQ. The CDR3 region is CASSSTLGAGGDEQYF. Written as DNA, the CDR3 is TGCGCCAGCAGCTCGACCCTGGGAGCAGGCGGCGACGAGCAGTACTTC.

This clonotype was observed once. At one end the junction does not follow the germline gene, possibly because of a read error. The J gene is TRBJ1-3, the V gene TRBV20-1; D is possibly TRBD1 (5 bases). CDR1 is DFQATT, CDR2 SNEGSKA, per germline (reference sequence). CDR3 size: 14 residues. CDR3 sequence (DNA): TGCAGTGCTAGCTGGCAGGGCGCCGGAAACGCCATATACTTT. Encoded protein: CSASWQGAGNAIYF.

This chain joins TRBV7-8 and TRBJ2-5, with TRBD2 matching 7 bases. Germline loops: CDR1 SGHVS, CDR2 FQNEAQ. The junction had 5 bases not matched to a gene; V was cut back by 5 bases and J by 2 bases. The CDR3 contains 14 residues. CDR3 sequence: CASSPGGNQETQYF. The CDR3 bases are TGTGCCAGCAGCCCCGGGGGGAATCAAGAGACCCAGTACTTC.

On this clonotype itself: Possible read error: a much larger clone is one base away. The rearrangement joins TRBV28 to TRBJ1-5; D unclear. V gave up 5 bases and J gave up 2 bases, with 13 bases separating them. The CDR3 has 15 amino acids. Germline-derived CDR1 and CDR2 are MDHEN and SYDVKM. The CDR3 sequence: CASSPGGEGNQPQHF. The CDR3 bases are TGTGCCAGCAGTCCTGGAGGTGAGGGCAATCAGCCCCAGCATTTT.